This T cell receptor beta chain was observed in a study of blood T cell repertoires in COVID-19. Study overall: From T cells, B-cell-depleted T cells, or PBMCs came the material, which was cDNA or gDNA.

This table comes from immunoSEQ multiplex PCR, and its TCRdb copy is limited to in-frame clones, with some not included. The sample carries about 330,000 clones, approximately 90% recorded once. Sequenced sample: peripheral blood. This receptor was obtained from a man aged 30 to 45 with COVID-19, enrolled during active disease.

The CDR3 region is CASSPPGVSNYGYTF. In DNA form, the CDR3 reads TGTGCCAGCAGTCCTCCAGGGGTTTCCAATTATGGCTACACCTTC. The chain is built from TRBV6-5 and TRBJ1-2, with a possible D match to TRBD1 (6 bases). With 5 bases removed from V and 5 bases from J, the gap between germline ends came to 18 bases. Germline values: CDR1 MNHEY, CDR2 SVGAGI. The CDR3 is 15 amino acids.